This paragraph reports one TCR beta chain. Its antigen is undetermined. The donors were part of the validation cohort of roughly 130 subjects. That cohort was separate from the first cohort, which comprised some 670 subjects. This specimen belongs to a study of cytomegalovirus exposure and HLA in healthy donors. Points from the study as a whole: It was found in a later analysis that first-cohort TCR clusters tended to co-occur in the 120 validation repertoires. The study labeled around 160 TCR beta chains cytomegalovirus-associated. Reportedly, cytomegalovirus status was diagnosed with high sensitivity and specificity.

TCRdb's table, derived via immunoSEQ multiplex PCR, lists solely in-frame clones and lacks some. The data contain 110,000 or so clones, roughly 82% of them singletons. Trimming cost V 5 bases and J 1 base; bases outside gene matches: 6. This CDR3 is built from 16 residues. Per germline, CDR1 LNHDA and CDR2 SQIVND (reference sequence). The chain links TRBV19 to TRBJ2-2; 8 positions agree with TRBD1. The sequenced sample was PBMCs. The receptor comes from a young man in good health and CMV-seronegative. The CDR3 loop reads CASSPLGTGNTGELFF. DNA for the CDR3: TGTGCCAGTAGTCCCCTGGGGACAGGGAACACCGGGGAGCTGTTTTTT.